This T cell receptor (beta chain) was obtained from a study of control samples from healthy donors and cancer patients. This clone was seen a handful of times. Sequencing was performed with immunoSEQ multiplex PCR; in TCRdb, only in-frame clones are kept and a portion is missing. The sample has approximately 110,000 clones, about nine tenths seen once. CDR3 size: 15 residues. The germline gives CDR1 SGHVS, CDR2 FNYEAQ. Trimming removed 5 bases at V and 8 bases at J, with 21 bases between. Sequenced sample: blood. The sequence derives from a woman in her late teens or twenties in good health. V usage is TRBV7-6 and J usage is TRBJ1-2; D is perhaps TRBD1 (6 bases). CDR3 sequence reads: CASSPRSGTTAGYTF. The CDR3 coding sequence is TGTGCCAGCAGCCCCCGATCGGGGACAACGGCGGGCTACACCTTC. The full variable domain, completed using reference TRBV7-6 and TRBJ1-2, is GAGVSQSPRYKVTKRGQDVALRCDPISGHVSLYWYRQALGQGPEFLTYFNYEAQQDKSGLPNDRFSAERPEGSISTLTIQRTEQRDSAMYRCASSPRSGTTAGYTFGSGTRLTVV.